Below, one TCR beta chain is given with its context. This entry belongs to a study of CD8 T cells in Susac syndrome. Germline values: CDR1 SQVTM, CDR2 ANQGSEA. CDR3 size: 15 residues. The V gene lost 5 bases and the J gene lost 4 bases, with 17 bases spanning the gap. The RNA input was about 0.5 to 1 ug, and it was reverse transcribed with random hexamers. TCRdb redid the calling of the immunoSEQ multiplex PCR reads with MiXCR, one entry per CDR3 protein. Of 150,000 to 250,000 distinct CDR3 sequences in the sample, nearly 95% are singletons; the top ten hold about 0.096%. V and J are TRBV29-1 and TRBJ2-2; the D gene is possibly TRBD2 (5 bases). The sample consisted of CD4+ T cells from PBMCs. The sequence was obtained from a human donor with multiple sclerosis. The CDR3 DNA reads as TGCAGCGTTAGGGTGGCAGTTCGGGGCACCGGGGAGCTGTTTTTT. It encodes CSVRVAVRGTGELFF.